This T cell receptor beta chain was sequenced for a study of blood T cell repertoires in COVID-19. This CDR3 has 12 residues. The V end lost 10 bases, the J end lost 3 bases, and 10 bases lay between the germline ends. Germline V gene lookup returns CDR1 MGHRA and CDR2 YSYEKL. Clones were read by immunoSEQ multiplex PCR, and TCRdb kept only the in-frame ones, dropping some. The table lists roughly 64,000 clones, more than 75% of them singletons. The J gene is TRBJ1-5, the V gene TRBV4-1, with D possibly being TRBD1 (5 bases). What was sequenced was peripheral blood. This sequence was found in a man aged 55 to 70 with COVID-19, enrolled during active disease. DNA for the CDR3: TGCGCCAACCCAGGGCACAATCAGCCCCAGCATTTT. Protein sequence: CANPGHNQPQHF.